Listed here are 5 T cell receptor beta chains from one sample, sequenced in a study of neurological immune-mediated disorders. Documented time point: longitudinal time-point 1 (baseline). A single record per CDR3 protein comes from TCRdb applying MiXCR to the 5' RACE reads. The sample has some 54,000 distinct CDR3 sequences; around 10% are singletons. The specimen was PBMCs. These receptors all stem from a male donor with HTLV-1-associated myelopathy (HAM/TSP).

A remark on this clonotype: One end of the junction fails to match germline, which may point to a read error. The V and J genes are TRBV29-1 and TRBJ2-3; D gene uncertain. The germline V gene has CDR1 SQVTM and CDR2 ANQGSEA. This CDR3 spans 10 amino acids. The CDR3 sequence is CSVGMDTRYF. In DNA form, the CDR3 reads TGCAGCGTTGGTATGGATACGCGGTATTTT.

The chain employs TRBV19 and TRBJ2-5; no definite D call. The CDR3 runs to 13 residues. Germline V gene sequence: CDR1 LNHDA, CDR2 SQIVND (reference sequence). Trimming took 5 bases from V and 5 from J, leaving 12 bases between them. Here the CDR3 reads CASSPVRGETQYF. The DNA of the CDR3 is TGTGCCAGTAGTCCAGTTCGTGGGGAGACCCAGTACTTC.

This clonotype has ten or more counts. The chain is built from TRBV5-1 and TRBJ2-3; tentative D call: TRBD2 (6 bases). With 2 bases removed from V and 3 bases from J, the gap between germline ends came to 16 bases. Looked up from germline, CDR1 is SGHRS and CDR2 is YFSETQ. The CDR3 is 16 amino acids. The CDR3 DNA reads as TGCGCCAGCAGCTTACAATCGGGACGGGGGACAGATACGCAGTATTTT. Translating it yields CASSLQSGRGTDTQYF.

The table lists this clonotype with many counts. The chain has TRBV7-2 and TRBJ2-7; TRBD2 matches at 9 bases. Germline assignment: CDR1 SGHTA and CDR2 FQGNSA. CDR3 length equals 16 residues. J gave up 0 bases and V 4 bases, and 7 bases lay outside the gene matches. The CDR3 loop reads CASSYTFSGSSYEQYF. As DNA, the CDR3 is TGTGCCAGCAGCTATACGTTTAGCGGGAGCTCCTACGAGCAGTACTTC.

This clonotype was seen at least ten times. The chain combines TRBV28 with TRBJ2-7; no clear D. CDR1 MDHEN and CDR2 SYDVKM come from the germline V gene. Trimming removed 3 bases from V and 2 bases from J, with 11 bases in between. The CDR3 length is 14 residues. Here the CDR3 reads CASSFFSGAYEQYF. The CDR3 DNA reads as TGTGCCAGCAGTTTCTTTTCGGGCGCCTACGAGCAGTACTTC.